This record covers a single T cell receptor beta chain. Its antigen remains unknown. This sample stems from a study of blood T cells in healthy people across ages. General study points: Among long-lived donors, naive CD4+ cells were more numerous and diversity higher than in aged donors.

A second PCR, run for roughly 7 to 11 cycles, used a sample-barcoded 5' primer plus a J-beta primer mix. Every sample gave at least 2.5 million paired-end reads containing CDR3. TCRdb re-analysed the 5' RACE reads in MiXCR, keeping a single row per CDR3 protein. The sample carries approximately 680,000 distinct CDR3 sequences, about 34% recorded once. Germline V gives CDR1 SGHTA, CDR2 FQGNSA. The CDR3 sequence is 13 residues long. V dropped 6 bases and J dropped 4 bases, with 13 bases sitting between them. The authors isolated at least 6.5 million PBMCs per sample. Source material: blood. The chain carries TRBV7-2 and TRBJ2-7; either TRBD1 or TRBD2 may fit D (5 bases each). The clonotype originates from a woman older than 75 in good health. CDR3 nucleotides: TGTGCCAGCAGTGGGGGAACTCTTTACGAGCAGTACTTC. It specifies CASSGGTLYEQYF.